The 30 T cell receptor beta chains reported below all come from one sample, sequenced in a study of Ad26.COV2.S vaccination and SARS-CoV-2 variants. Treatment indicated: 19 received Ad26.COV2.S at low or high dose, single or two shots; 5 received placebo; per-sample allocation not given. Repertoires come from day 63 after the first vaccine or placebo injection. Sequencing used immunoSEQ multiplex PCR; TCRdb keeps in-frame clones, though not all of them. Of approximately 360,000 clones in the sample, roughly 85% were seen once. The sequences come from peripheral blood, collected in a trial of Ad26.COV2.S vaccine versus placebo. The source is a person between 18 and 60 years old who received the Ad26.COV2.S COVID-19 vaccine or a placebo.

The V gene is TRBV4-1, the J gene TRBJ2-2; D uncertain. CDR1 is MGHRA, CDR2 YSYEKL, per germline. With 4 bases removed from V and 5 bases from J, the gap between germline ends came to 8 bases. The CDR3 has 13 amino acids. The chain's CDR3 is CASSPTDTGELFF. CDR3 sequence (DNA): TGCGCCAGCAGCCCTACAGATACCGGGGAGCTGTTTTTT.

The rearrangement links TRBV29-1 to TRBJ1-1; D is possibly TRBD1 (5 bases). CDR3 size: 14 residues. Germline loops: CDR1 SQVTM, CDR2 ANQGSEA. Trimming pared 1 base from V and 4 bases from J, leaving 13 bases between. In nucleotides, the CDR3 is TGCAGCGTTGAAGGGGGGTCAGGGATCACTGAAGCTTTCTTT. Protein sequence: CSVEGGSGITEAFF.

The CDR3 spells CASSFSGGNEQFF. The CDR3 coding sequence is TGTGCCAGCAGCTTTAGCGGGGGCAATGAGCAGTTCTTC. The gene calls are TRBV11-2 and TRBJ2-1; 9 bases are shared with TRBD2. CDR3 length: 13 amino acids. From germline, CDR1 is SGHAT and CDR2 FQNNGV. Losses at the gene ends were 3 bases for V and 6 bases for J; bases not matched to a gene: 0.

In nucleotides, the CDR3 is TGTGCCAGCAGCTTAGTGCTCGAGCCCTCCTACGAGCAGTACTTC. As protein: CASSLVLEPSYEQYF. The chain uses TRBV7-9 and TRBJ2-7; no clear D gene. CDR1 SEHNR and CDR2 FQNEAQ come from the germline V gene (reference sequence). Between the trimmed V and J ends, which lost 1 base and 0 bases, there was a span of 10 bases. The CDR3 spans 15 residues.

This chain joins TRBV4-1 and TRBJ2-1; 8 positions match TRBD1. CDR3 size: 17 residues. J was trimmed by 7 bases and V by 3 bases; bases with no gene match: 14. Per the germline V gene, CDR1 is MGHRA and CDR2 is YSYEKL. DNA of the CDR3: TGCGCCAGCAGCCAGTTCCCGGGGCAGGGGGCGAGTAATGAGCAGTTCTTC. Encoded protein: CASSQFPGQGASNEQFF.

The chain links TRBV4-3 to TRBJ1-1; maybe TRBD1 (6 bases). Germline CDR1 is LGHNA and CDR2 is YSLEER. This CDR3 has 17 amino acids. V was trimmed by 1 base and J by 6 bases, leaving 21 bases between them. The CDR3 sequence is CASSQGQGKEPSPEAFF. CDR3 nucleotides: TGCGCCAGCAGCCAAGGGCAGGGGAAAGAACCATCCCCTGAAGCTTTCTTT.

The chain is built from TRBV7-2 and TRBJ1-2; D gene unclear. The CDR3 contains 14 residues. V dropped 5 bases and J dropped 1 base, with 11 bases sitting between them. Germline CDR1 SGHTA, CDR2 FQGNSA. The chain's CDR3 is CASSPGWDNYGYTF. In DNA, the CDR3 is TGTGCCAGCAGCCCGGGGTGGGATAACTATGGCTACACCTTC. The full variable domain, completed using reference TRBV7-2 and TRBJ1-2, is GAGVSQSPSNKVTEKGKDVELRCDPISGHTALYWYRQSLGQGLEFLIYFQGNSAPDKSGLPSDRFSAERTGGSVSTLTIQRTQQEDSAVYLCASSPGWDNYGYTFGSGTRLTVV.

The V call is TRBV27, the J call TRBJ1-2, with D maybe TRBD1 (5 bases). The V gene lost 0 bases and the J gene lost 2 bases, with 10 bases spanning the gap. The CDR3 spans 15 residues. Germline CDR1 and CDR2: MNHEY and SMNVEV (reference sequence). The CDR3 here is CASSLSAGGNYGYTF. DNA for the CDR3: TGTGCCAGCAGTTTATCAGCGGGGGGGAACTATGGCTACACCTTC.

J is TRBJ1-4 and V is TRBV6-1; 7 bases agree with TRBD1. V gave up 6 bases and J gave up 6 bases; unmatched junction bases: 4. The germline gives CDR1 MNHNS, CDR2 SASEGT. The CDR3 has 13 amino acids. CDR3 sequence reads: CASRPGQDEKLFF. The CDR3 DNA sequence: TGTGCCAGCAGGCCCGGACAGGATGAAAAACTGTTTTTT.

V and J are TRBV10-1 and TRBJ1-5, with no clear D. Germline V CDR1 and CDR2: WNHNN, SYGVQD (reference sequence). There are 12 residues in the CDR3. Trimming removed 6 bases from V and 6 bases from J, with 9 bases in between. CDR3 in amino acids: CASSPISQPQHF. CDR3 sequence (DNA): TGCGCCAGCAGCCCCATTAGTCAGCCCCAGCATTTT.

The chain uses TRBV6-2 or TRBV6-3 and TRBJ2-4; TRBD1 aligns across 7 bases. Germline V gene lookup returns CDR1 MNHEY and CDR2 SVGEGT. This CDR3 region has 14 residues. The V and J ends lost 6 bases and 3 bases, in that order; junction bases with no gene match: 5. CDR3 region: CASSPGGSKNIQYF. CDR3 nucleotides: TGTGCCAGCAGCCCAGGGGGTAGCAAAAACATTCAGTACTTC.

The V call is TRBV28, the J call TRBJ1-2; 7 bases align to TRBD1. The CDR3 is made up of 17 amino acids. Germline CDR1 MDHEN, CDR2 SYDVKM. Germline trimming cut 7 bases from V and 1 base from J; bases unmatched to any gene: 15. The DNA for the CDR3 is TGTGCCAGCACCTTACAGGGGAACCGATTTGTTAACTATGGCTACACCTTC. Protein: CASTLQGNRFVNYGYTF.

Comment on this clone: The same CDR3 also results from other DNA sequences found in this sample. The V and J genes are TRBV12-3 or TRBV12-4 and TRBJ1-5; D call uncertain. Trimming took 6 bases from V and 2 from J, leaving 8 bases between them. CDR3 length: 13 amino acids. DNA for the CDR3: TGTGCCAGCAGCCCAGGAGGCAATCAGCCCCAGCATTTT. It translates to CASSPGGNQPQHF.

This chain uses TRBV27 with TRBJ2-2, with D perhaps matching TRBD1 (6 bases). This CDR3 is built from 13 residues. Trimming took 9 bases from V and 5 from J, leaving 13 bases between them. Germline values: CDR1 MNHEY, CDR2 SMNVEV (reference sequence). The CDR3 reads CASGARGTGELFF. CDR3 nucleotides: TGTGCCAGTGGGGCCAGGGGTACCGGGGAGCTGTTTTTT.

The gene calls are TRBV5-1 and TRBJ1-6; D is possibly TRBD1 (5 bases). The CDR3 length is 19 residues. CDR1 and CDR2 from the germline V gene are SGHRS and YFSETQ. With 0 bases removed from V and 7 bases from J, the gap between germline ends came to 23 bases. CDR3 in amino acids: CASSLGGSSWPTANSPLHF. The CDR3 nucleotides read TGCGCCAGCAGCTTGGGGGGGTCTTCCTGGCCAACAGCGAATTCACCCCTCCACTTT.

V usage is TRBV5-1 and J usage is TRBJ1-3; 9 nucleotides match TRBD1. CDR1 is SGHRS, CDR2 YFSETQ, per germline. V lost 5 bases, J lost 4 bases, and 10 bases stayed unmatched. CDR3 length: 16 residues. CDR3 bases: TGCGCCAGCAGTGTGGGGACAGGGCCCTCCGGAAACACCATATATTTT. It encodes CASSVGTGPSGNTIYF.

The chain is built from TRBV6-5 and TRBJ2-7; 8 positions agree with TRBD1. After removal of 4 bases from V and 5 bases from J, the junction contained 4 bases not matched to a gene. Germline CDR1 and CDR2: MNHEY and SVGAGI. The CDR3 is 13 amino acids. DNA of the CDR3: TGTGCCAGCAGTTTGACAGGGGACAACGAGCAGTACTTC. It yields the protein CASSLTGDNEQYF.

This clone was detected only a few times. The chain employs TRBV2 and TRBJ2-5; no reliable D call. Between the trimmed V and J ends, which lost 6 bases and 0 bases, there was a span of 5 bases. Germline CDR1 reads SNHLY; CDR2 reads FYNNEI. The CDR3 extends over 12 amino acids. The CDR3 sequence: CASRKYQETQYF. As DNA, the CDR3 is TGTGCCAGCAGAAAGTACCAAGAGACCCAGTACTTC.

The sample holds one count of this clone. The chain joins TRBV7-8 to TRBJ2-3; 8 bases match TRBD1. The CDR3 is made up of 14 amino acids. V lost 5 bases to trimming and J lost 6 bases; unmatched junction nucleotides: 7. From germline, CDR1 is SGHVS and CDR2 FQNEAQ. The DNA for the CDR3 is TGTGCCAGCAGCAAACGGGACAGGCTTGATACGCAGTATTTT. Translating it yields CASSKRDRLDTQYF.

This clone appeared a few times. The V call is TRBV30, the J call TRBJ2-1, with unresolved D. Trimming removed 5 bases from V and 3 bases from J, with 17 bases in between. This CDR3 has 15 residues. Germline lookup yields CDR1 GTSNPN and CDR2 SVGIG (reference sequence). The CDR3 reads CAWSLDPAGYNEQFF. The CDR3 DNA sequence: TGTGCCTGGTCGCTCGATCCCGCAGGCTACAATGAGCAGTTCTTC.

The gene calls are TRBV24-1 and TRBJ2-1; 8 bases match TRBD2. The CDR3 consists of 15 residues. The ends lost 1 base at V and 7 bases at J; junction bases unmatched: 5. Germline CDR1 reads KGHDR; CDR2 reads SFDVKD. The CDR3 DNA reads as TGTGCCACCAGTGATTTAGGACTAGCTGCGAATGAGCAGTTCTTC. Its protein is CATSDLGLAANEQFF.

V gene TRBV5-1 combines with J gene TRBJ1-2, with D perhaps matching TRBD1 (5 bases). The V end lost 3 bases, the J end lost 5 bases, and 14 bases lay between the germline ends. This CDR3 has 14 amino acids. The V gene's germline CDR1 is SGHRS and CDR2 YFSETQ. The CDR3 protein is CASSSGPGGYGYTF. Written as DNA, the CDR3 is TGCGCCAGCAGCTCGGGGCCTGGAGGGTATGGCTACACCTTC.

The gene calls are TRBV7-9 and TRBJ2-2; 12 bases map to TRBD2. The CDR3 spans 18 residues. Trimming cost V 2 bases and J 6 bases; bases outside gene matches: 10. CDR1 is SEHNR, CDR2 FQNEAQ, per germline (reference sequence). CDR3 bases: TGTGCCAGCAGCTTACGGGCTAGCGGGAGGGCCATGGCCGGGGAGCTGTTTTTT. It codes for CASSLRASGRAMAGELFF. Looking up the rest from reference TRBV7-9 and TRBJ2-2 gives the full variable domain: DTGVSQNPRHKITKRGQNVTFRCDPISEHNRLYWYRQTLGQGPEFLTYFQNEAQLEKSRLLSDRFSAERPKGSFSTLEIQRTEQGDSAMYLCASSLRASGRAMAGELFFGEGSRLTVL.

This chain uses TRBV3-1 (or the pseudogene TRBV3-2) with TRBJ2-7, with 12 bases aligning to TRBD2. Trimming cost V 3 bases and J 4 bases; bases outside gene matches: 4. Germline CDR1 reads LGHDT; CDR2 reads YNNKEL (reference sequence). The CDR3 sequence is 15 residues long. The CDR3 coding sequence is TGTGCCAGCAGCCACCTAGCGGGGGGGCTGTACGAGCAGTACTTC. Translated, it gives CASSHLAGGLYEQYF.

The V call is TRBV7-3, the J call TRBJ1-2; 7 bases are a match to TRBD1. Germline V lookup: CDR1 SGHTA, CDR2 FQGTGA. V shed 0 bases, J shed 10 bases, and the junction held 5 bases outside the gene matches. This CDR3 region has 13 residues. The CDR3 coding sequence is TGTGCCAGCAGCTTAACCCAGGGGGGGTACTACACCTTC. It is translated as CASSLTQGGYYTF.

V gene TRBV15 combines with J gene TRBJ2-1; 8 nucleotides match TRBD1. V gave up 5 bases and J gave up 7 bases; unmatched junction bases: 7. The germline CDR1 and CDR2 sequences are LNHNV and YYDKDF (reference sequence). The CDR3 extends over 14 amino acids. CDR3 coding DNA: TGTGCCACCAGCCCTCAGGGGGCTAGGAATGAGCAGTTCTTC. Amino acid sequence: CATSPQGARNEQFF.

The V gene is TRBV5-1, the J gene TRBJ2-5; D not certain. V lost 4 bases, J lost 4 bases, and 11 bases lay in between. The germline CDR1 and CDR2 sequences are SGHRS and YFSETQ. The CDR3 has 13 residues. CDR3 loop: CASSPTVRETQYF. The CDR3 coding sequence is TGCGCCAGCAGCCCGACCGTCCGAGAGACCCAGTACTTC.

The chain carries TRBV10-3 and TRBJ2-7, with D perhaps matching TRBD1 (5 bases). CDR3 length equals 14 residues. CDR1 and CDR2 (germline): ENHRY, SYGVKD. Trimming removed 4 bases at V and 1 base at J, with 11 bases between. As DNA, the CDR3 is TGTGCCATCAGTGGGGGCGTTGATTCCTACGAGCAGTACTTC. Translation: CAISGGVDSYEQYF.

This clone has just a few counts. The V call is TRBV5-4, the J call TRBJ1-1; D gene unclear. The CDR3 totals 15 residues. Germline CDR1 is SGHNT and CDR2 is YYREEE (reference sequence). The germline V and J ends were trimmed by 2 bases and 0 bases, with 11 bases remaining between them. The CDR3 here is CASSFQAGMNTEAFF. As DNA, the CDR3 is TGTGCCAGCAGCTTCCAGGCGGGAATGAACACTGAAGCTTTCTTT.

The J gene is TRBJ2-5, the V gene TRBV5-8, with D possibly matching TRBD2 (6 bases). Trimming left V 1 base short and J 3 bases short, with 13 bases between. Germline V gene sequence: CDR1 SGHTS, CDR2 YDEGEE. The CDR3 loop spans 15 amino acids. CDR3 region: CASSLRHLAKETQYF. In nucleotides, the CDR3 is TGTGCCAGCAGCTTGAGGCATCTAGCGAAAGAGACCCAGTACTTC.